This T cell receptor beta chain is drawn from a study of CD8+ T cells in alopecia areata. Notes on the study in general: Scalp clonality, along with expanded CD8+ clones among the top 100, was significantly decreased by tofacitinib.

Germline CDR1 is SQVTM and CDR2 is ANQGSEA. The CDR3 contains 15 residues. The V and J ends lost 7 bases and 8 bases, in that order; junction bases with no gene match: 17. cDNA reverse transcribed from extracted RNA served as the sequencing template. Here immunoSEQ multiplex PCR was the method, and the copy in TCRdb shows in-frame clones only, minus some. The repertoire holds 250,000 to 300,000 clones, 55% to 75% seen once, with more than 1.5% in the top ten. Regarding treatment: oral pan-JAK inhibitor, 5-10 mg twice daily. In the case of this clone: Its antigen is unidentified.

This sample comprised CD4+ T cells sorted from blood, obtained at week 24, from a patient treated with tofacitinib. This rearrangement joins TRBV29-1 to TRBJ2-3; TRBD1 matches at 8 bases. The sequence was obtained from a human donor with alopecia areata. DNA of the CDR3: TGCAGCGCACGTCAGGGGCAGGGGGCGAGGGGTACGCAGTATTTT. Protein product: CSARQGQGARGTQYF.